The clone carrying this TCR beta chain was picked up a small number of times. V gave up 5 bases and J gave up 0 bases; unmatched junction bases: 7. Germline-derived CDR1 and CDR2 are SGHTA and FQGNSA. This CDR3 is built from 16 residues. The data were obtained in a study of beta chain features in type 1 diabetes. As every portion of the isolated RNA was reverse transcribed, the sequencing read expressed TCRB transcripts. The repertoire was sequenced with immunoSEQ multiplex PCR; TCRdb's copy has only in-frame clones and lacks some. The sample lists about 230,000 clones; over 8.5% were seen once. Each population that was sorted was more than 95% pure.

V and J are TRBV7-2 and TRBJ2-3; TRBD2 agrees at 8 bases. This TCR was recovered from a woman aged 18-29 years in good health. The sample taken for sequencing was naive CD4+ T cells from blood. DNA for the CDR3: TGTGCCAGCAGCCGGGGGGGCCAAGCGAGCACAGATACGCAGTATTTT. It codes for CASSRGGQASTDTQYF.